A selection of T cell receptor beta chains follows, all from one sample in a study of T cell changes during pregnancy in multiple sclerosis. Sequencing used immunoSEQ multiplex PCR; TCRdb keeps in-frame clones, though not all of them. This table holds roughly 69,000 clones, 91% found once. This sample comprised CD4+ T cells from peripheral blood mononuclear cells, obtained in the third trimester of pregnancy. Source of these receptors: a female donor in good health, enrolled as a control in a pregnancy study. Both conserved end residues are trimmed from each CDR3. Fields, in order: D gene, J gene, V gene, CDR3 protein. The D gene is left open where the match is weak.

>-|TRBJ1-1|TRBV9
ASSVGTGMGNTEAF
>TRBD1|TRBJ1-5|TRBV5-4
ASSHGTGGPYSNQPQH
>-|TRBJ2-2|TRBV4-1
ASSQEASVAGELF
>TRBD1|TRBJ2-6|TRBV5-1
ASSPDREAGANVLT
>-|TRBJ1-1|TRBV5-1
ASSLVRGEGNTEAF
>-|TRBJ2-3|TRBV5-4
ASSQVGDTDTQY
>TRBD2|TRBJ2-1|TRBV2
ASSVRTRNNEQF
>TRBD2|TRBJ2-3|TRBV11-1
ASSLGTSGGSTDTQY
>-|TRBJ1-6|TRBV7-2
ASSLDRGNSPLH
>TRBD1|TRBJ1-4|TRBV5-8
ASSLTGGKDEKLF
>-|TRBJ1-1|TRBV19
ASRGVMNTEAF
>-|TRBJ1-2|TRBV2
ASGRGDYNGYT
>TRBD1|TRBJ1-2|TRBV4-1
ASSQTETGGGYGYT
>-|TRBJ1-2|TRBV18
ASSPRGAGPTANYGYT
>TRBD1|TRBJ2-2|TRBV5-1
ASSLGQGYSGELF
>-|TRBJ1-1|TRBV30
ACIDRGRGTEAF
>-|TRBJ1-2|TRBV2
ASSLGGNYGYT
>-|TRBJ1-2|TRBV7-2
ASSLDSSGVGYT
>-|TRBJ2-3|TRBV30
AWNLNANRDTQY
>TRBD1|TRBJ1-1|TRBV5-1
ASSPGQGNEAF
>-|TRBJ1-5|TRBV7-2
ASSLAANSNQPQH
>-|TRBJ2-3|TRBV28
ASSGGGTDTQY
>-|TRBJ1-2|TRBV7-8
ASSFRDNGYT
>TRBD1|TRBJ1-2|TRBV27
AGVTGNYGYT
>TRBD1|TRBJ1-2|TRBV7-2
ASRILSVGGAGYT
>-|TRBJ2-3|TRBV5-6
ASNKGYDTQY
>-|TRBJ1-3|TRBV5-8
ASSLRGTGNTIY
>TRBD1|TRBJ1-2|TRBV29-1
SARRTGGGGYT
>-|TRBJ1-3|TRBV15
ATSRERSRVSGNTIY
>-|TRBJ2-2|TRBV6-1
ASSQGMDGELF
>-|TRBJ2-7|TRBV9
ASSVGGQFYEQY
>TRBD2|TRBJ2-2|TRBV4-2
ASSPRASGGVNTGELF
>TRBD1|TRBJ2-7|TRBV7-3
ASSIGTGEYEQY
>-|TRBJ1-2|TRBV7-2
ASSLDSLYGYT
>-|TRBJ1-1|TRBV2
ASSPSRGNTEAF
>-|TRBJ1-3|TRBV6-1
ASNEVIGENTIY
>-|TRBJ2-1|TRBV11-3
ASSGDSYNEQF